This TCR beta chain was identified during a study of T cell responses to AZD1222 COVID-19 vaccine. Concerning this clone itself: The antigen is not known.

V was trimmed by 2 bases and J by 7 bases, leaving 12 bases between them. The CDR3 covers 12 residues. Germline V lookup: CDR1 GTSNPN, CDR2 SVGIG (reference sequence). Using immunoSEQ multiplex PCR, the repertoire was profiled, and TCRdb retains in-frame clones only, with some absent. Of approximately 110,000 clones listed, 92% are singletons. Study findings and constraints: The donor group comprised mostly white British people and more females; the analysis possibly underestimated clonal diversity. Only a handful of AZD1222 recipients, more than 5 in all, had baseline seropositivity.

Here the sequenced sample was peripheral blood, taken on day 0 of AZD1222 vaccination. The receptor comes from an adult in good health. V usage is TRBV30 and J usage is TRBJ2-7; TRBD1 might be the D (7 bases). The DNA of the CDR3 is TGTGCCTGGAGTCGCCAGGGGGGAGAGCAGTACTTC. As protein: CAWSRQGGEQYF.